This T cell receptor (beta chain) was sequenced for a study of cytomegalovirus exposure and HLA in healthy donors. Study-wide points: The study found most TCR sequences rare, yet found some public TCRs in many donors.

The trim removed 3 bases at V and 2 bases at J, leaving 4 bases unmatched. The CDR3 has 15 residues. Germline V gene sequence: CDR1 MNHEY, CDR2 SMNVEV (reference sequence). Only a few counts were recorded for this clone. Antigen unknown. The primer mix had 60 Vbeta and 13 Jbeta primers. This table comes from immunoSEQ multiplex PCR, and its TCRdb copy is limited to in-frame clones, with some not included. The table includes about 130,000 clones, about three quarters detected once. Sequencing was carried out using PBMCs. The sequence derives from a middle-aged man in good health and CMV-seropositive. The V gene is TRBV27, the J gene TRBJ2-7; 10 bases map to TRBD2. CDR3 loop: CASSFQAGGPYEQYF. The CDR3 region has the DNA TGTGCCAGCAGTTTCCAAGCGGGAGGGCCCTACGAGCAGTACTTC.